Given below is one T cell receptor (beta chain) in context. Its antigen is not identified. V dropped 5 bases and J dropped 5; count of bases not matched to a gene: 13. Germline CDR1 is MGHDK and CDR2 is SYGVNS. The CDR3 totals 16 residues. The data stem from a study of cytomegalovirus exposure and HLA in healthy donors. Overall study findings and caveats: Roughly uniform depth of sequencing across donors was assumed in presence/absence analyses. There were 150 to 200 TCR beta chains listed as cytomegalovirus-associated.

Primers: 60 Vbeta forward and 13 Jbeta reverse. Produced via immunoSEQ multiplex PCR; TCRdb's table is partial and in-frame only. The sample lists about 120,000 clones, approximately 76% seen once, with about 32% in the top ten. The sequenced sample was PBMCs. The chain combines TRBV25-1 with TRBJ2-5; 8 bases align to TRBD1. This clonotype was sampled from a man in his 60s in good health and CMV-seropositive. CDR3 region: CASSTGYRGFRETQYF. The CDR3 nucleotides read TGTGCCAGCAGTACAGGATACAGGGGGTTTCGGGAGACCCAGTACTTC.